Each of the 27 T cell receptor beta chains below was sequenced from the same sample in a study of cytomegalovirus exposure and HLA in healthy donors. 60 Vbeta and 13 Jbeta primers were used in PCR. Measured with immunoSEQ multiplex PCR; TCRdb has only the in-frame clones, and not every one. The table shows 100,000 to 150,000 clones, with roughly 79% occurring only once. Sequencing input: PBMCs. The origin of the receptors is a woman in her thirties or forties in good health and CMV-seronegative.

V and J are TRBV7-6 and TRBJ2-3; D is perhaps TRBD1 (6 bases). V lost 5 bases and J lost 1, with 10 bases in between. Germline CDR1 reads SGHVS; CDR2 reads FNYEAQ. This CDR3 is 14 amino acids long. The CDR3 coding sequence is TGTGCCAGCAGCATATGGACAGGCACAGATACGCAGTATTTT. This gives the protein CASSIWTGTDTQYF. Complete variable domain (other parts from reference TRBV7-6 and TRBJ2-3): GAGVSQSPRYKVTKRGQDVALRCDPISGHVSLYWYRQALGQGPEFLTYFNYEAQQDKSGLPNDRFSAERPEGSISTLTIQRTEQRDSAMYRCASSIWTGTDTQYFGPGTRLTVL.

DNA for the CDR3: TGTGCCAGCGGCGGGACAGGGGGCGGAAGGGCTGAAGCTTTCTTT. Encoded protein: CASGGTGGGRAEAFF. This chain uses TRBV6-5 with TRBJ1-1, with 12 bases matching TRBD1. This CDR3 contains 15 residues. CDR1 and CDR2 from the germline V gene are MNHEY and SVGAGI. With 8 bases clipped from V and 6 bases from J, the junction kept 10 bases outside the gene matches.

This rearrangement joins TRBV6-5 to TRBJ1-2; D gene unclear. Germline CDR1 MNHEY, CDR2 SVGAGI. The CDR3 runs to 14 residues. The V end was cut by 0 bases, the J end by 6 bases, with 11 bases between. The CDR3 DNA reads TGTGCCAGCAGTTACTCTTCCCGTGAGAATGGCTACACCTTC. Protein product: CASSYSSRENGYTF.

This sequence joins TRBV10-1 and TRBJ2-7; D is unclear. Between the trimmed V and J ends, which lost 2 bases and 4 bases, there was a span of 9 bases. CDR3 length: 13 amino acids. The germline CDR1 and CDR2 sequences are WNHNN and SYGVQD (reference sequence). As DNA, the CDR3 is TGCGCCAGCAGTGAGGGGCTCGGTTACGAGCAGTACTTC. This sequence encodes CASSEGLGYEQYF.

The V call is TRBV5-4, the J call TRBJ2-2, with D tentatively TRBD2 (7 bases). The CDR3 consists of 18 residues. Germline V lookup: CDR1 SGHNT, CDR2 YYREEE (reference sequence). The V gene lost 4 bases and the J gene lost 7 bases, with 26 bases spanning the gap. CDR3 amino acids: CASSQGQRGLPVGGELFF. CDR3 DNA: TGTGCCAGCAGCCAAGGACAGCGGGGACTTCCTGTTGGCGGGGAGCTGTTTTTT.

The chain employs TRBV5-1 and TRBJ2-7; the match to TRBD1 covers 9 bases. The ends lost 4 bases at V and 4 bases at J; junction bases unmatched: 12. The CDR3 has 16 residues. The germline V gene has CDR1 SGHRS and CDR2 YFSETQ. Here the CDR3 reads CASSLPSGQGRYEQYF. DNA for the CDR3: TGCGCCAGCAGCCTGCCTTCGGGACAGGGACGGTACGAGCAGTACTTC.

The gene calls are TRBV28 and TRBJ1-1; 10 bases match TRBD1. CDR1 is MDHEN and CDR2 is SYDVKM in the germline V gene. The CDR3 spans 17 residues. V gave up 2 bases and J gave up 0 bases; unmatched junction bases: 6. The CDR3 here is CASSLRDRGFMNTEAFF. CDR3 nucleotide sequence: TGTGCCAGCAGTTTAAGGGACAGGGGTTTTATGAACACTGAAGCTTTCTTT.

This rearrangement joins TRBV5-1 to TRBJ2-6; tentative D call: TRBD1 (5 bases). Trimming removed 3 bases from V and 4 bases from J, with 8 bases in between. Germline CDR1 SGHRS, CDR2 YFSETQ. This CDR3 spans 14 amino acids. CDR3 sequence: CASSSRVGANVLTF. The CDR3 bases are TGCGCCAGCAGCTCCAGGGTCGGGGCCAACGTCCTGACTTTC.

V and J are TRBV14 and TRBJ1-3, with 10 positions matching TRBD1. Germline V gives CDR1 SGHDN, CDR2 FVKESK. The trim removed 3 bases at V and 6 bases at J, leaving 2 bases unmatched. The CDR3 runs 14 residues. This chain's CDR3 is CASSHRQGANTIYF. The DNA for the CDR3 is TGTGCCAGCAGCCACAGACAGGGGGCAAACACCATATATTTT.

V usage is TRBV28 and J usage is TRBJ1-2, with D possibly TRBD1 on 6 matching bases. V was cut by 4 bases and J by 8 bases, with 11 bases left in between. The germline V gene has CDR1 MDHEN and CDR2 SYDVKM. The CDR3 covers 12 residues. DNA for the CDR3: TGTGCCAGCAGTTCATTCAGGGGCGGCTACACCTTC. Protein product: CASSSFRGGYTF.

The V call is TRBV10-3, the J call TRBJ1-4; possibly TRBD1 for D (6 bases). The germline gives CDR1 ENHRY, CDR2 SYGVKD. Between the trimmed V and J ends, which lost 4 bases and 7 bases, there was a span of 13 bases. This CDR3 is 14 amino acids long. CDR3 DNA: TGTGCCATCAGTGGCCGGGACAATTCTGAAAAACTGTTTTTT. It specifies CAISGRDNSEKLFF.

The genes are TRBV6-1 and TRBJ2-7; TRBD1 matches 7 bases. The CDR3 length is 15 residues. Trimming took 6 bases from V and 2 from J; bases not matched to a gene: 10. CDR1 MNHNS and CDR2 SASEGT come from the germline V gene. CDR3 bases: TGTGCCAGCAGAGATATCGACAGGGAGCCCTACGAGCAGTACTTC. It codes for CASRDIDREPYEQYF.

The chain carries TRBV2 and TRBJ1-5, with TRBD1 matching 7 bases. Unmatched junction bases numbered 4, after V lost 1 base and J lost 7 bases. Germline V gene lookup returns CDR1 SNHLY and CDR2 FYNNEI. This CDR3 comprises 14 residues. CDR3 residues: CASSEGTGGQPQHF. In DNA form, the CDR3 reads TGTGCCAGCAGTGAAGGGACAGGCGGGCAGCCCCAGCATTTT.

The rearrangement links TRBV6-5 to TRBJ1-1; D possibly corresponds to TRBD1 (5 bases). Trimming took 2 bases from V and 3 from J, leaving 10 bases between them. Germline V gene lookup returns CDR1 MNHEY and CDR2 SVGAGI. This CDR3 comprises 14 residues. This CDR3 is CASSYGGEDTEAFF. DNA for the CDR3: TGTGCCAGCAGTTACGGGGGGGAAGACACTGAAGCTTTCTTT.

This clone was picked up a small number of times. The chain couples TRBV19 to TRBJ2-2, with D unclear. This CDR3 region has 18 residues. V gave up 4 bases and J gave up 1 base, with 19 bases separating them. Per germline, CDR1 LNHDA and CDR2 SQIVND (reference sequence). CDR3 bases: TGTGCCAGTAGTACAAACCTGGTCTACAGCTGGAACACCGGGGAGCTGTTTTTT. Its protein is CASSTNLVYSWNTGELFF. Based on the CDR3 plus reference TRBV19 and TRBJ2-2, the full variable domain is DGGITQSPKYLFRKEGQNVTLSCEQNLNHDAMYWYRQDPGQGLRLIYYSQIVNDFQKGDIAEGYSVSREKKESFPLTVTSAQKNPTAFYLCASSTNLVYSWNTGELFFGEGSRLTVL.

The chain recombines TRBV27 with TRBJ1-5; D is possibly TRBD1 (5 bases). The CDR3 sequence is 15 residues long. Germline V gene sequence: CDR1 MNHEY, CDR2 SMNVEV (reference sequence). Trimming left V 1 base short and J 9 bases short, with 16 bases between. The CDR3 DNA is TGTGCCAGCAGTTTATATGGGGGGGGGTCTTGGCCCCAGCATTTT. This gives the protein CASSLYGGGSWPQHF.

The chain couples TRBV5-6 to TRBJ2-3; 9 nucleotides match TRBD2. Trimming took 1 base from V and 1 from J; bases not matched to a gene: 7. Germline CDR1 reads SGHDT; CDR2 reads YYEEEE. The CDR3 sequence is 17 residues long. The CDR3 nucleotides are TGTGCCAGCAGCTTGAGGGTGGCTAGCGGGGGCACAGATACGCAGTATTTT. Its translation is CASSLRVASGGTDTQYF.

V usage is TRBV5-1 and J usage is TRBJ2-3; D not resolved. The V gene's germline CDR1 is SGHRS and CDR2 YFSETQ. The V and J ends lost 2 bases and 1 base respectively, with 11 bases between them. The CDR3 consists of 15 residues. This CDR3 is CASSLQFGGTDTQYF. CDR3 in DNA: TGCGCCAGCAGCTTACAGTTTGGTGGCACAGATACGCAGTATTTT.

This chain joins TRBV6-5 and TRBJ2-5; weak D call: TRBD2 (6 bases). The CDR3 length is 15 residues. V was trimmed by 4 bases and J by 5 bases, leaving 17 bases between them. Germline CDR1 MNHEY, CDR2 SVGAGI. CDR3 amino acids: CASSSPSVTRETQYF. The CDR3 region has the DNA TGTGCCAGCAGTTCCCCTAGCGTCACAAGGGAGACCCAGTACTTC.

This chain connects TRBV2 to TRBJ2-1; weak D call: TRBD1 (7 bases). This CDR3 contains 20 residues. Trimming pared 4 bases from V and 3 bases from J, leaving 28 bases between. Germline V CDR1 and CDR2: SNHLY, FYNNEI. The CDR3 DNA reads TGTGCCAGCAGTGTTAAAGGGAGAACAGGGGTAGGAGGGGGCTACAATGAGCAGTTCTTC. Translating it yields CASSVKGRTGVGGGYNEQFF.

The rearrangement links TRBV7-9 to TRBJ1-1, with 7 bases identical to TRBD1. Trimming at V came to 4 bases and at J to 4 bases, leaving 9 bases not matched to a gene. This CDR3 contains 15 residues. From germline, CDR1 is SEHNR and CDR2 FQNEAQ (reference sequence). CDR3 nucleotide sequence: TGTGCCAGCAGCTCCCCAGGGGGAAGGTTCACTGAAGCTTTCTTT. Protein: CASSSPGGRFTEAFF.

This clone was counted only a few times. The V gene is TRBV27, the J gene TRBJ1-1, with D hard to call. The CDR3 totals 14 residues. Germline V gives CDR1 MNHEY, CDR2 SMNVEV (reference sequence). Trimming took off 0 bases at V and 5 bases at J, with 10 bases between the two ends. The CDR3 spells CASSLSKAGTEAFF. The CDR3 DNA sequence: TGTGCCAGCAGTTTATCGAAGGCGGGGACTGAAGCTTTCTTT.

The chain uses TRBV18 and TRBJ1-4, with a weak D call TRBD1 (5 bases). Trimming removed 3 bases from V and 2 bases from J, with 13 bases in between. Germline CDR1 and CDR2: KGHSH and LQKENI. The CDR3 spans 16 residues. The DNA for the CDR3 is TGTGCCAGCTCACCTACGTTCGGGGGTACTAATGAAAAACTGTTTTTT. Translation gives CASSPTFGGTNEKLFF.

The gene calls are TRBV27 and TRBJ1-5; D is undetermined. The CDR3 consists of 18 residues. CDR1 and CDR2 (germline): MNHEY, SMNVEV (reference sequence). V shed 6 bases and J shed 0 bases, with 21 bases lying between them. CDR3 protein: CASSSRRADRYSNQPQHF. DNA of the CDR3: TGTGCCAGCAGCTCTAGGAGGGCGGATCGGTATAGCAATCAGCCCCAGCATTTT.

In this sample, this clone turned up a few times. The chain links TRBV4-3 to TRBJ1-1; TRBD1 matches 9 bases. Germline CDR1 reads LGHNA; CDR2 reads YSLEER. V was clipped by 4 bases and J by 8 bases; unmatched bases: 11. The CDR3 spans 15 residues. This CDR3 reads CASSPIRDRAHEAFF. CDR3 sequence (DNA): TGCGCCAGCAGCCCGATCCGGGACAGGGCGCACGAAGCTTTCTTT.

Points on this clone: Other DNA sequences in the same sample also yield this CDR3. The genes are TRBV18 and TRBJ1-5; no definite D call. This CDR3 has 14 residues. CDR1 is KGHSH and CDR2 is LQKENI in the germline V gene. V lost 0 bases to trimming and J lost 2 bases, with 5 bases between them. This CDR3 reads CASSPPGGNQPQHF. The CDR3 DNA sequence: TGTGCCAGCTCACCACCCGGGGGCAATCAGCCCCAGCATTTT.

The gene calls are TRBV5-5 and TRBJ2-7, with 8 bases that match TRBD1. CDR1 is SGHKS and CDR2 is YYEKEE in the germline V gene (reference sequence). This CDR3 spans 14 amino acids. V lost 1 base, J lost 4 bases, and 4 bases stayed unmatched. The CDR3 loop is CASSLRQGLYEQYF. In DNA, the CDR3 is TGTGCCAGCAGCTTGAGACAGGGGTTGTACGAGCAGTACTTC.